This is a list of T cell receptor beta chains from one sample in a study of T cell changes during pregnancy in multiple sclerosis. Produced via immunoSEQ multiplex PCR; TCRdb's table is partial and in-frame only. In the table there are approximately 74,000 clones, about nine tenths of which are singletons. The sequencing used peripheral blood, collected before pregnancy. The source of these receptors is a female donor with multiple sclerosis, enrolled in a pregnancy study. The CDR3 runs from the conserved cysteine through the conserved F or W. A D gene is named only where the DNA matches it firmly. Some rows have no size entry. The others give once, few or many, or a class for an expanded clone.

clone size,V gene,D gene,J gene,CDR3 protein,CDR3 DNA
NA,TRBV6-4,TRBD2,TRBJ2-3,CASSDSGGGTTDTQYF,TGTGCCAGCAGTGACTCGGGCGGGGGGACCACAGATACGCAGTATTTT
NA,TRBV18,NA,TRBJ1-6,CASSPDSSYNSPLHF,TGTGCCAGCTCACCGGACAGTTCCTATAATTCACCCCTCCACTTT
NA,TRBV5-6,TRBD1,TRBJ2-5,CASSLEGALYQETQYF,TGTGCCAGCAGCTTGGAGGGGGCCCTGTACCAAGAGACCCAGTACTTC
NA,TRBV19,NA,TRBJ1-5,CASRWGLSNQPQHF,TGTGCCAGTAGGTGGGGGCTTAGCAATCAGCCCCAGCATTTT
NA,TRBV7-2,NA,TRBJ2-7,CASSFGAVREQYF,TGTGCCAGCAGTTTTGGGGCCGTGCGTGAGCAGTACTTC
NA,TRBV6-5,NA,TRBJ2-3,CASSPNSDTQYF,TGTGCCAGCAGTCCGAACTCAGATACGCAGTATTTT
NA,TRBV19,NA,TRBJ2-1,CASSMSRDRPYNEQFF,TGTGCCAGTAGTATGTCGCGGGATCGCCCCTACAATGAGCAGTTCTTC
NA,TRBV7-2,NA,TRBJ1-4,CASSHFRGDEKLFF,TGTGCCAGCAGCCACTTCCGGGGGGATGAAAAACTGTTTTTT
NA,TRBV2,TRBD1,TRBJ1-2,CASSYQGTDYGYTF,TGTGCCAGCAGCTATCAGGGGACAGACTATGGCTACACCTTC
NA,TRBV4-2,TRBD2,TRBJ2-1,CASSQEEISGLAVYNEQFF,TGTGCCAGCAGCCAAGAAGAAATCTCAGGACTAGCGGTTTACAATGAGCAGTTCTTC
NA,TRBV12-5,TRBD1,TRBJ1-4,CASGRQGVREKLFF,TGTGCTAGTGGAAGACAGGGGGTTCGGGAAAAACTGTTTTTT
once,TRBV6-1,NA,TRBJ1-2,CASSHTGTMWGYTF,TGTGCCAGCAGTCACACAGGGACTATGTGGGGCTACACCTTC
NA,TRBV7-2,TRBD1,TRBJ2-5,CASSWGRQGATQYF,TGTGCCAGCAGCTGGGGCAGACAGGGAGCGACCCAGTACTTC
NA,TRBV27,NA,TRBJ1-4,CASGTGGLLNEKLFF,TGTGCCAGCGGAACTGGGGGGTTGCTTAATGAAAAACTGTTTTTT
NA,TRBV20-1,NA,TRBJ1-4,CSASTYEKLFF,TGCAGTGCTAGTACATATGAAAAACTGTTTTTT
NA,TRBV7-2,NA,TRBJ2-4,CASSTYLGPRWYF,TGTGCCAGCAGCACCTACCTGGGCCCACGTTGGTACTTC
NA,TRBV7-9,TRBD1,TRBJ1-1,CASSAGGQMNTEAFF,TGTGCCAGCAGCGCGGGGGGACAGATGAACACTGAAGCTTTCTTT
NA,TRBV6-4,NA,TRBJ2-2,CASSALSGPGELFF,TGTGCCAGCAGTGCTCTTTCGGGTCCCGGGGAGCTGTTTTTT
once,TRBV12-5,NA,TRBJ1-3,CASGLVLGGTSGNTIYF,TGTGCTAGTGGTTTGGTACTGGGAGGGACCTCTGGAAACACCATATATTTT
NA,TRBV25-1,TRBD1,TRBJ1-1,CASRQGATEAFF,TGTGCCAGCCGACAGGGGGCTACTGAAGCTTTCTTT
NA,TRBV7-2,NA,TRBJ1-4,CASSWSGTTTNEKLFF,TGTGCCAGCAGCTGGTCCGGGACAACAACTAATGAAAAACTGTTTTTT
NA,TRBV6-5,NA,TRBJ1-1,CASFIPGYSLTEAFF,TGTGCCAGCTTCATTCCAGGGTACAGCCTCACTGAAGCTTTCTTT
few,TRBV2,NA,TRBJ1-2,CASSDSRAGYTF,TGTGCCAGCAGTGATTCCAGGGCGGGCTACACCTTC
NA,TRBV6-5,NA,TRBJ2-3,CASSYGAGPDTQYF,TGTGCCAGCAGTTACGGCGCGGGGCCAGATACGCAGTATTTT
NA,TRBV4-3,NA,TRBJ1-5,CASSQDRSLQPQHF,TGCGCCAGCAGCCAAGATCGCAGTCTTCAGCCCCAGCATTTT
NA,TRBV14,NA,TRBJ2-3,CASSQGADTQYF,TGTGCCAGCAGCCAAGGAGCAGATACGCAGTATTTT
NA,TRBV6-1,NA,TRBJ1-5,CASRYRTDSNQPQHF,TGTGCCAGCAGATATAGGACAGATAGCAATCAGCCCCAGCATTTT
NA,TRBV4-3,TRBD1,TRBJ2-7,CASSPGQDYEQYF,TGCGCCAGCAGCCCCGGACAGGATTACGAGCAGTACTTC
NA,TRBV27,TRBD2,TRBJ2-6,CASRRLAGGTGANVLTF,TGTGCCAGCAGACGCCTAGCGGGAGGAACTGGGGCCAACGTCCTGACTTTC
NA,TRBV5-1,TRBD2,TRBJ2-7,CASSSPGLAGAGNPNEQYF,TGCGCCAGCAGCTCCCCGGGACTAGCGGGAGCTGGAAACCCAAACGAGCAGTACTTC
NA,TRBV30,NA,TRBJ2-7,CAWSVLGPGEQYF,TGTGCCTGGAGTGTACTGGGGCCGGGCGAGCAGTACTTC